The present entry profiles one T cell receptor beta chain with its context. It has no known antigen specificity. Qualities for individual bases were not recorded, and no much larger clone is one base off. This same CDR3 is encoded by further DNA sequences in the sample. TCR CDR3 regions were amplified from genomic DNA by multiplex PCR using the deep immunoSEQ assay. Extracted genomic DNA from each cell subset was distributed evenly across all wells of several immunoSEQ 96-well plates, and each plate was treated as a replicate. For sorted subsets, each replicate PCR was loaded with roughly 200 ng genomic DNA, equivalent to about 30,000 T cell genomes. Purified libraries were quantified with a Qubit 3.0 fluorometer, sized on a Bioanalyzer 2100, and re-quantified with the KAPA Library Quantification kit. Every immunoSEQ 96-well plate was sequenced on a separate single-read 150-cycle Illumina NextSeq 550 flow cell. The published analysis was carried out like this. Because the immunoSEQ output included only junctional sequences and no quality scores, the filtering could not be the same as the filtering used for full-length reads. To assign V/J genes and CDR3, sequences were annotated using PyIR, a Python wrapper for IgBLAST v1.9, with IMGT germline references. Any read was removed if the V/J assignment was weak (E-value above 1e-6), the CDR3 was missing, or the read contained stop codons, out-of-frame junctions, or ambiguous translated residues. V3J clonotypes were defined by identical inferred V gene, J gene, and CDR3 amino acid sequence. Percentage overlap between repertoires was computed as shared unique clonotypes divided by the size of the smaller repertoire. Richness of each repertoire was evaluated using RTK rarefaction, the Chao1 estimator, and Recon v2.1 estimates of unobserved clonotypes. OLGA was used to compute generation probabilities for all TCRbeta clonotypes that the gDNA method yielded from a handful of donors. Drawn from immuneACCESS, this table holds only the in-frame rearrangements with V and J called that TCRdb kept. Clones are partly lost; checked studies trace under half to an unresolved V gene and leave the rest unexplained. The V and J calls and the clone size are those of that table, but D and trimming were determined from the DNA. This sample has about 2.3 million clones in its table, and just under 95% of those were observed once. Together, the top ten hold 0.37% of the sample.

These data belong to a study of shared clonotypes between healthy human individuals (dated by TCRdb to about 2020). The study in broad terms: A couple of women and a few men aged 18 to 49 years were included in the cohort. For each donor, CD4 naive and CD4 memory were each run on three plates, CD8 naive on two plates, and CD8 memory on one plate. To estimate repertoire size and how much clonotypes are shared between individuals, the study performed deep sequencing of blood TCR repertoires from a few healthy adults. To increase sequencing depth and limit assay-specific biases, TCR repertoire library preparation and sequencing were carried out by different laboratories using diverse techniques. Each donor's leukapheresis produced roughly between roughly 0.85 and 9.5 billion PBMCs.

From the germline V gene, CDR1 is SGHRS and CDR2 is YFSETQ. The trim is 4 bases for V and 1 base for J, with a gap of 8 bases between the germline ends. The CDR3 holds 13 amino acids from the cysteine to the phenylalanine. The only DNA kept is the CDR3, 39 bases in frame from the first base. Overall study outcomes, separate from this receptor: Compared with non-shared clonotypes, clonotypes shared by all four sorted-subset donors had higher generation probabilities. Incomplete sequencing was indicated by rarefaction of sorted-subset datasets, despite the large sequencing depth. Only blood was sampled, and tissue TCR repertoires likely differ from those in blood. Sharing across several donors was observed for around 5% of naive CD4, less than 4% of naive CD8, 2.3% of memory CD4, and around 0.42% of memory CD8 clonotypes. Pairwise subsampling indicated that sequencing depth was expected to affect the degree of clonotype sharing among donors. Larger estimated clonotype richness was generally found for naive subsets than for memory subsets. Because the study included only a small number of donors, the genetic and exposure-history diversity represented was limited.

Healthy HIV-negative adults with no recently reported acute infections or vaccinations were included as donors. Only Caucasian adults living in Nashville, Tennessee, USA were represented among the donors. CD4+ T cells were enriched by magnetic negative selection; naive cells were then positively selected on CD45RA, and the negative fraction formed the memory subset. Blood was obtained by leukapheresis, after which PBMCs were separated by Ficoll-Histopaque density gradient centrifugation and cryopreserved in liquid nitrogen vapor phase. Analytical flow cytometry was used to check the purity and quantity of each magnetically sorted T cell population. Genomic DNA was isolated from every sorted fraction and measured by UV absorbance on a Nanodrop 2000c.

This receptor was taken from a man between 18 and 35 years old in good health. Some clones in this sample may be carry-over from other donors' samples. Material: naive CD4+ T cells from PBMCs. The cell subset or site label corresponds to: CD45RA+ positively selected. The rearrangement joined TRBV5-1 to TRBJ1-1; TRBD1 is possibly the D segment (5 matching bases). The DNA sequence reads TGCGCCAGCAGCGATCAGGGGAACACTGAAGCTTTCTTT. It encodes CASSDQGNTEAFF. Reference TRBV5-1 and TRBJ1-1 proteins supply the regions before and after the CDR3; the full variable domain is: KAGVTQTPRYLIKTRGQQVTLSCSPISGHRSVSWYQQTPGQGLQFLFEYFSETQRNKGNFPGRFSGRQFSNSRSEMNVSTLELGDSALYLCASSDQGNTEAFFGQGTRLTVV.